Listed below are T cell receptor beta chains from one sample, sequenced in a study of cytomegalovirus exposure and HLA in healthy donors. Libraries were prepared by immunoSEQ multiplex PCR; TCRdb keeps only in-frame clonotypes and omits some of them. This table has under 150,000 clones, about four fifths appearing once. Specimen: PBMCs. These receptors came from a male donor in good health and CMV-seropositive. Both conserved end residues are part of each CDR3. A D gene is named only where the DNA matches it firmly. Some rows mark clone size as missing; the rest say once, few, many or name a class of expanded clone.

DNA: TGTGCCAGCAGTTTATCTTCGGCAGGCCAAGAGACCCAGTACTTC; CDR3: CASSLSSAGQETQYF; size: -; J: TRBJ2-5; V: TRBV28; D: -
DNA: TGTGCCACCAGCAGAAGTCTAGGGAGACTAGCGGGAGACGCGGAGCAGTTCTTC; CDR3: CATSRSLGRLAGDAEQFF; size: -; J: TRBJ2-1; V: TRBV15; D: TRBD2
DNA: TGTTCCAGCAGCTTAGAGAGGTCTGAAGCTTTCTTT; CDR3: CSSSLERSEAFF; size: few; J: TRBJ1-1; V: TRBV7-9; D: -
DNA: TGTGCCAGCAGCTTAGGAGGGAATTCACCCCTCCACTTT; CDR3: CASSLGGNSPLHF; size: once; J: TRBJ1-6; V: TRBV7-3; D: -
DNA: TGTGCCAGTAGTACGCATCACAGGGGCCTGGACGAGCAGTACTTC; CDR3: CASSTHHRGLDEQYF; size: -; J: TRBJ2-7; V: TRBV19; D: TRBD1
DNA: TGTGCCAGCAGTGACACAGGGCATTACTATGGCTACACCTTC; CDR3: CASSDTGHYYGYTF; size: -; J: TRBJ1-2; V: TRBV6-1; D: -
DNA: TGTGCCAGCATAATGGCGGCAGAGAACACTGAAGCTTTCTTT; CDR3: CASIMAAENTEAFF; size: -; J: TRBJ1-1; V: TRBV2; D: -
DNA: TGTGCCAGCAGTTCCGAACAGGGTACGATCTACGAGCAGTACTTC; CDR3: CASSSEQGTIYEQYF; size: -; J: TRBJ2-7; V: TRBV6-1; D: -
DNA: TGTGCTAGCAGCCCTTGGGGGTCAGCGGGCTACAATGAGCAGTTCTTC; CDR3: CASSPWGSAGYNEQFF; size: -; J: TRBJ2-1; V: TRBV7-7; D: -
DNA: TGTGCCAGCAGCTCATCGAACACTGAAGCTTTCTTT; CDR3: CASSSSNTEAFF; size: -; J: TRBJ1-1; V: TRBV7-8; D: -